This entry describes one TCR beta chain. Its antigen is currently not known. Base qualities are not provided; no much larger clone lies one nucleotide away. Sorted unstimulated T cells, along with proliferating T cells recovered from mixed lymphocyte reactions, underwent TCRbeta CDR3 sequencing. Fresh whole blood from ten HLA-typed healthy donors was used as the source from which PBMCs were isolated. To map where alloreactive clones came from, unstimulated CD4+ non-regulatory T cells were FACS-sorted. This entry is derived from a study of siplizumab effects on memory and regulatory T cells (dated by TCRdb to 2018 to 2020). Describing the broader study: The study examined how the anti-CD2 antibody siplizumab affects alloreactive T-cell subsets in allogeneic mixed lymphocyte reactions built from human PBMCs.

Receptors were amplified or captured by the immunoSEQ multiplex PCR assay. Each sample had some 94,000 TCR templates assayed by the deep sequencing platform. Genomic DNA extracted from sorted T cells was used for TCRbeta CDR3 sequencing. The source study handled its data this way. The R programming language was used for clonal analysis of TCRbeta CDR3 data. Comparing unstimulated samples against CFSE-low samples taken after the reaction was how alloreactive CD4+ and CD8+ clones were defined. By matching sequences to the repertoires of sorted unstimulated Treg and non-Treg cells, each alloreactive CD4+ clone was assigned a regulatory or non-regulatory origin. TCRdb limited this immuneACCESS table to in-frame rearrangements with V and J called. A share of clones is missing; checked studies link under half to unresolved V genes, and the rest is unexplained. V, J and clone size derive from that table, while D and trimming were established from the DNA sequence. In all, the sample holds some 97,000 clones, and about 95% of those were seen once. The ten largest clones add up to approximately 1.4% of the sample.

The investigation overall reported the following: About 75-95% of proliferating CD4+ or CD8+ clones could not be given a naive or memory phenotype. Of the alloreactive CD4+ clones that could be mapped, the Treg-derived share averaged around 64% with siplizumab compared with under 30% in control reactions. Sequences below about 10^-5 frequency were poorly captured, so only a minor fraction of alloreactive clones could be mapped to unstimulated subsets. The cumulative frequency of alloreactive sequences that could be traced back to unstimulated CD4+ memory T cells was significantly reduced by siplizumab. No functional confirmation was obtained for the suppressive function of proliferating Tregs from siplizumab cultures. Unstimulated naive T cells appeared to be more diverse than memory T cells, and naive cells seemed to make a substantial contribution to the alloresponse.

The trim is 2 bases for V and 4 bases for J, with a gap of 10 bases between the germline ends. Via the germline V gene, CDR1 is SGHRS and CDR2 YFSETQ. The CDR3 has 14 amino acids, counting the end cysteine and phenylalanine. Only the CDR3 region is kept as DNA, spanning 42 bases read in frame from base 1. The receptor chain draws on TRBV5-1 and TRBJ1-3, with TRBD1 as a weak D call on 5 bases. Sequences were obtained from non-Treg CD4+ T cells sorted from blood. The cell subset or site label for this specimen denotes: FACS-sorted unstimulated CD4+ non-regulatory T cells. This clonotype was obtained from a human donor in good health. The DNA reads as follows: TGCGCCAGCAGCTTAACAGGACTCGGAAACACCATATATTTT. It codes for CASSLTGLGNTIYF. The CDR3, completed at both ends by the reference TRBV5-1 and TRBJ1-3 genes, gives the full variable domain KAGVTQTPRYLIKTRGQQVTLSCSPISGHRSVSWYQQTPGQGLQFLFEYFSETQRNKGNFPGRFSGRQFSNSRSEMNVSTLELGDSALYLCASSLTGLGNTIYFGEGSWLTVV.